The clone carrying this TCR beta chain was seen more than once but under ten times. Germline CDR1 is SGHDT and CDR2 is YYEEEE. The CDR3 runs to 15 residues. V lost 0 bases to trimming and J lost 0 bases, with 6 bases between them. The TCRbeta library incorporated unique molecular identifiers. TCRdb recomputed calls from the PCR reads with MiXCR, one row per CDR3 protein. The sample yields around 200,000 distinct CDR3 sequences, 6.5% to 7.5% seen once. This record comes from a study of T-cell reconstitution after alpha-beta-depleted transplantation in children. The clonotype comes from a human donor who donated a stem cell graft to a child with Wiskott-Aldrich syndrome. Sequencing used PBMCs from the stem cell graft donor, obtained from the stem cell graft. The rearrangement links TRBV5-6 to TRBJ2-2; no reliable D call. CDR3 region: CASSLVRTNTGELFF. CDR3 DNA: TGTGCCAGCAGCTTGGTACGGACGAACACCGGGGAGCTGTTTTTT. The full variable domain, in which reference TRBV5-6 and TRBJ2-2 provide the parts outside the CDR3, is DAGVTQSPTHLIKTRGQQVTLRCSPKSGHDTVSWYQQALGQGPQFIFQYYEEEERQRGNFPDRFSGHQFPNYSSELNVNALLLGDSALYLCASSLVRTNTGELFFGEGSRLTVL.